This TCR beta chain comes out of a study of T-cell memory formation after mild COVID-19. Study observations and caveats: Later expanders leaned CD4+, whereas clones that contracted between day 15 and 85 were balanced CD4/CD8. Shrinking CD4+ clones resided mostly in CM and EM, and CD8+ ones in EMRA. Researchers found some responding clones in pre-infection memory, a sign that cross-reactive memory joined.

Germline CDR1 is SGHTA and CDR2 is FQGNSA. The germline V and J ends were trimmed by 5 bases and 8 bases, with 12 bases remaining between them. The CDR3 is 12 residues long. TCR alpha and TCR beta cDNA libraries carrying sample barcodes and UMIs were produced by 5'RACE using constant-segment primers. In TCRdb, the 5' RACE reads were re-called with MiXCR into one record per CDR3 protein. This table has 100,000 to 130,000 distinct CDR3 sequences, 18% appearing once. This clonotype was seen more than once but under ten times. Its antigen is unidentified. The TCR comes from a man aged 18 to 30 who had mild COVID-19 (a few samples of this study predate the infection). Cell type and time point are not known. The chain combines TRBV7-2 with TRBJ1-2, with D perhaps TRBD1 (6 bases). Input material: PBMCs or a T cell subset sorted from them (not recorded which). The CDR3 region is CASSVQGTGYTF. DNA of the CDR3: TGTGCCAGCAGCGTACAGGGCACCGGCTACACCTTC.